This record concerns one T cell receptor beta chain sequence. Antigen: not known. This entry comes from a study of cytomegalovirus exposure and HLA in healthy donors. Study-wide results and limits: Reports indicated that the classifier achieved high specificity and sensitivity in diagnosing cytomegalovirus status.

Amplification used 60 Vbeta primers and 13 Jbeta primers. The table came from immunoSEQ multiplex PCR; TCRdb's copy has only in-frame clones and leaves some out. The table has 85,000 to 100,000 clones, roughly four fifths seen once. The CDR3 contains 15 residues. Germline CDR1 and CDR2: SGHDT and YYEEEE. Losses at the gene ends were 2 bases for V and 1 base for J; bases not matched to a gene: 5. This chain uses TRBV5-6 with TRBJ1-1; 7 nucleotides align to TRBD1. The sequencing sample was made of PBMCs. This clonotype was sampled from a female donor in good health and CMV-seropositive. CDR3 amino acids: CASSFTGAENTEAFF. CDR3 DNA sequence: TGTGCCAGCAGCTTCACAGGGGCGGAGAACACTGAAGCTTTCTTT.